These T cell receptor beta chains were read from a single sample in a study of blood T cell repertoires in COVID-19. The assay was immunoSEQ multiplex PCR, and TCRdb's table has in-frame clones only and misses some. The table shows 200,000 to 250,000 clones, with roughly nine tenths occurring only once. Sequencing input: peripheral blood. These receptor sequences come from a man aged 60 to 75 with COVID-19, enrolled during active disease. CDR3s include the opening cysteine and the closing phenylalanine or tryptophan. D genes are given only for firm matches.

cdr3_length	v_call	j_call	d_call	cdr3_nt	cdr3_aa
16	TRBV7-9	TRBJ1-6	TRBD1	TGTGCCAGCAGCTGGGGACAGGGGAGTGGTAATTCACCCCTCCACTTT	CASSWGQGSGNSPLHF
13	TRBV19	TRBJ2-5	-	TGTGCCAGTAGTATCACAGGGCAAGAGACCCAGTACTTC	CASSITGQETQYF
15	TRBV27	TRBJ2-5	-	TGTGCCAGCAGTTTGCGGGACAGTCCCATGGAGACCCAGTACTTC	CASSLRDSPMETQYF
15	TRBV28	TRBJ1-2	-	TGTGCCAGCAGTTTAGCTACATCGGGGAACTATGGCTACACCTTC	CASSLATSGNYGYTF
17	TRBV7-3	TRBJ2-7	TRBD2	TGTGCCAGCAGCCCCCAACCCCGACTAGCGGGAGGAAACGAGCAGTACTTC	CASSPQPRLAGGNEQYF
15	TRBV10-2	TRBJ2-2	-	TGCGCCAGCACCGCACAGGGAATGAACACCGGGGAGCTGTTTTTT	CASTAQGMNTGELFF
13	TRBV18	TRBJ1-6	-	TGTGCCAGCTCACCACGCAGGGATTCACCCCTCCACTTT	CASSPRRDSPLHF
14	TRBV7-2	TRBJ1-1	-	TGTGCCAGCAGCAAACAGGGCGGGAGCACTGAAGCTTTCTTT	CASSKQGGSTEAFF
13	TRBV3-1/TRBV3-2	TRBJ2-7	-	TGTGCCAGCAGCGAGGGACACCTCTTAGAGCAGTACTTC	CASSEGHLLEQYF
13	TRBV19	TRBJ2-5	-	TGTGCCACCAGAGGATACCCATGGGAGACCCAGTACTTC	CATRGYPWETQYF
17	TRBV28	TRBJ2-2	TRBD2	TGTGCCAGCAGTGGGTCCTGGAGCGGGAGTACCGTCGGGGAGCTGTTTTTT	CASSGSWSGSTVGELFF
16	TRBV7-9	TRBJ2-2	TRBD1	TGTGCCAGCAGCTCCCTCGGGACAGTAAACACCGGGGAGCTGTTTTTT	CASSSLGTVNTGELFF
14	TRBV19	TRBJ1-2	TRBD1	TGTGCCAGTAAATGGGGACAGGGGGCGAATGGCTACACCTTC	CASKWGQGANGYTF
13	TRBV5-1	TRBJ2-2	-	TGCGCCAGCAGTACATCGAACACCGGGGAGCTGTTTTTT	CASSTSNTGELFF
13	TRBV10-1	TRBJ1-5	TRBD1	TGCGCCAGCAGTAGACAGGGGAATCAGCCCCAGCATTTT	CASSRQGNQPQHF
13	TRBV5-6	TRBJ2-1	-	TGTGCCAGCAGCTCCCGGGTGGGTTATGAGCAGTTCTTC	CASSSRVGYEQFF
13	TRBV6-6	TRBJ2-7	-	TGTGCCAGCAGTTACTCGATCGGGGACGAGCAGTACTTC	CASSYSIGDEQYF
16	TRBV7-8	TRBJ1-2	TRBD1	TGTGCCAGCAGCTTAGGGAGGACAGGGTTGAACTATGGCTACACCTTC	CASSLGRTGLNYGYTF
16	TRBV7-2	TRBJ2-1	TRBD2	TGTGCCAGCAGCTTAGTAGCGGGAGCTCTACGCGATGAGCAGTTCTTC	CASSLVAGALRDEQFF
15	TRBV4-2	TRBJ2-1	TRBD2	TGTGCCAGCAGGCCTACTAGCGGTCCTCACAATGAGCAGTTCTTC	CASRPTSGPHNEQFF
16	TRBV2	TRBJ2-1	TRBD2	TGTGCCAGCACTACTAGCGGGGGGCAAGCCCACAATGAGCAGTTCTTC	CASTTSGGQAHNEQFF
14	TRBV19	TRBJ1-5	-	TGTGCCAGTGACGGGGACAACTCAAATCAGCCCCAGCATTTT	CASDGDNSNQPQHF
14	TRBV7-3	TRBJ1-1	-	TGTGCCAGCAGTTCGGGAGGTATGAACACTGAAGCTTTCTTT	CASSSGGMNTEAFF
17	TRBV11-2	TRBJ2-1	TRBD2	TGTGCCAGCAGCTCTCGTCGGACTAGCGGGGGCCCGGATGAGCAGTTCTTC	CASSSRRTSGGPDEQFF
19	TRBV19	TRBJ2-2	TRBD2	TGTGCCAGTAGTAGCCTGGGACTAGCGGGGGGGCCGGGGACCGGGGAGCTGTTTTTT	CASSSLGLAGGPGTGELFF
14	TRBV5-1	TRBJ2-3	TRBD2	TGCGCCAGCAGCCCTAGCGGGAGTCGGGATACGCAGTATTTT	CASSPSGSRDTQYF
14	TRBV5-6	TRBJ2-7	TRBD1	TGTGCCAGCAGCCCCGGGACAGGGTCTAACGAGCAGTACTTC	CASSPGTGSNEQYF
14	TRBV18	TRBJ1-1	-	TGTGCCAGCTCAGCAAACAGGGAGAACACTGAAGCTTTCTTT	CASSANRENTEAFF
15	TRBV9	TRBJ2-7	-	TGTGCCAGCAGCGTAGCGGTCACAGGAAACTACGAGCAGTACTTC	CASSVAVTGNYEQYF
14	TRBV7-2	TRBJ2-7	TRBD1	TGTGCCAGCAGCTTAGTGGGACAGGTCTACGAGCAGTACTTC	CASSLVGQVYEQYF
17	TRBV5-1	TRBJ2-1	TRBD2	TGCGCCAGCAGCGGTACAGTTCCGGGGGGCTCCTACAATGAGCAGTTCTTC	CASSGTVPGGSYNEQFF
14	TRBV6-5	TRBJ2-3	-	TGTGCCAGCAGTTACGGTCCGGGCACAGATACGCAGTATTTT	CASSYGPGTDTQYF
13	TRBV5-6	TRBJ2-3	-	TGTGCCAGCACCCTTGGCAGCACAGATACGCAGTATTTT	CASTLGSTDTQYF
14	TRBV4-1	TRBJ2-7	-	TGCGCCAGCAGCCAGTTCAGGGGGGATAGAGAGCAGTACTTC	CASSQFRGDREQYF
13	TRBV24-1	TRBJ2-5	TRBD1	TGTGCCACCAGTGATTGGACAGGGTCTACCCAGTACTTC	CATSDWTGSTQYF
13	TRBV6-5	TRBJ1-2	TRBD1	TGTGCCAGCAGTCTAGACAGGGGTTATGGCTACACCTTC	CASSLDRGYGYTF
15	TRBV19	TRBJ1-1	-	TGTGCCAGTAGTATACCGACAGGAAGGAACACTGAAGCTTTCTTT	CASSIPTGRNTEAFF
14	TRBV19	TRBJ2-3	TRBD1	TGTGCCACCGCAGGGACAGGGGTGGCAGATACGCAGTATTTT	CATAGTGVADTQYF
19	TRBV5-1	TRBJ2-1	TRBD2	TGCGCCAGCAGCTTGAGGCTAGCGGGGAGGATTGGGGCCTACAATGAGCAGTTCTTC	CASSLRLAGRIGAYNEQFF
15	TRBV11-2	TRBJ2-1	-	TGTGCCAGCAGCTTAGATCGGGGTAGCCTAAACGAGCAGTTCTTC	CASSLDRGSLNEQFF
14	TRBV10-2	TRBJ2-7	TRBD1	TGCGCCAGCAGCGTCCCGGGACAGGGGACGAAGCAGTACTTC	CASSVPGQGTKQYF
15	TRBV7-2	TRBJ2-7	TRBD2	TGTGCCAGCAGCTTATCCGCGGGAGGGATACACGAGCAGTACTTC	CASSLSAGGIHEQYF
15	TRBV4-3	TRBJ2-1	-	TGCGCCAGCAGCCAAGTAAGCGGGACAAACAATGAGCAGTTCTTC	CASSQVSGTNNEQFF
16	TRBV27	TRBJ2-2	TRBD1	TGTGCCAGCAGTTACGGGACAGGAGTTCGCACCGGGGAGCTGTTTTTT	CASSYGTGVRTGELFF
13	TRBV3-1/TRBV3-2	TRBJ2-1	-	TGTGCCAGCAGCCAAGGACTAGACAATGAGCAGTTCTTC	CASSQGLDNEQFF
13	TRBV30	TRBJ2-7	-	TGTGCCTGGAGTCTCGGAGGGAACCACGAGCAGTACTTC	CAWSLGGNHEQYF
19	TRBV23-1	TRBJ2-2	-	TGCGCCAGCAGTCAGACGGACAGCCCCTACTCCCCGAACACCGGGGAGCTGTTTTTT	CASSQTDSPYSPNTGELFF
13	TRBV2	TRBJ1-2	-	TGTGCCAGCAGTGTCCTGGATGCGGCTGGCTACACCTTC	CASSVLDAAGYTF
15	TRBV3-1/TRBV3-2	TRBJ2-1	TRBD2	TGTGCCAGCAGCCAAGGGACTAGCGGGAGTAATGAGCAGTTCTTC	CASSQGTSGSNEQFF
16	TRBV7-2	TRBJ2-7	-	TGTGCCAGCAGCTTAGTCTACGGACTGGGAACCTACGAGCAGTACTTC	CASSLVYGLGTYEQYF
17	TRBV14	TRBJ1-4	TRBD1	TGTGCCAGCAGCCCCTTTCTCGGACAGGGGGCTAAGGAAAAACTGTTTTTT	CASSPFLGQGAKEKLFF
15	TRBV18	TRBJ2-1	TRBD2	TGTGCCAGCTCACCACAGAGGCGCGGGAGCAATGAGCAGTTCTTC	CASSPQRRGSNEQFF
13	TRBV5-1	TRBJ2-7	-	TGCGCCAGCAGCTTGGATACCCCGGACGAGCAGTACTTC	CASSLDTPDEQYF
15	TRBV5-1	TRBJ2-1	-	TGCGCCAGCAGCTTGGGCAGGGGCCCTTACAATGAGCAGTTCTTC	CASSLGRGPYNEQFF
15	TRBV3-1/TRBV3-2	TRBJ2-2	TRBD2	TGTGCCAGCAGTCCCACTAGCGGGGGGGCCGGGGAGCTGTTTTTT	CASSPTSGGAGELFF
16	TRBV28	TRBJ2-7	TRBD2	TGTGCCAGCAGTTTAGTGACTAGCGGGAGTATCAACGAGCAGTACTTC	CASSLVTSGSINEQYF
16	TRBV11-2	TRBJ1-5	-	TGTGCCAGATTAGCGGGGGAGGGGGTGGACAATCAGCCCCAGCATTTT	CARLAGEGVDNQPQHF
12	TRBV29-1	TRBJ2-7	-	TGCAGCGTTGGGGACAACTCCTACGAGCAGTACTTC	CSVGDNSYEQYF